This T cell receptor (beta chain) was documented in a study of blood T cell repertoires in COVID-19. Turning to the study itself: Researchers got acute and convalescent COVID-19 samples from the United States, Italy and Spain. Sources were T cells, B-cell-depleted T cells, or PBMCs; the material itself was cDNA or gDNA.

Authors' analysis steps: Estimation of nucleated cell counts relied on the amplification of reference gene primers. Profiled with immunoSEQ multiplex PCR; TCRdb holds only in-frame clones, not every one. Clonal size and the V and J genes are those of that table, whereas D and trimming came from the DNA. The sample shows about 55,000 clones, 75% to 90% of them seen only once. This CDR3 has 14 residues. V was clipped by 1 base and J by 14 bases; unmatched bases: 11. Germline CDR1 is SEHNR and CDR2 is FQNEAQ (reference sequence). The specimen was peripheral blood. The clonotype comes from a human donor in a cohort sampled during active COVID-19. This chain links TRBV7-9 with TRBJ2-1; 7 nucleotides line up with TRBD2. The CDR3 DNA reads TGTGCCAGCAGCTTAGGGGGCACGGGACTACAAGAGTTCTTC. It codes for CASSLGGTGLQEFF.